This T cell receptor (beta chain) appears in the sequencing data of a study of cytomegalovirus exposure and HLA in healthy donors. The study, taken as a whole, reports: Among the CMV-associated chains, a few were confirmed in vitro as specific for CMV antigens. It was only CMV serostatus that was available as immune exposure information. Analysis was performed later, and it showed HLA-associated TCR beta chains to be more clonally expanded than equally common others.

The length of the CDR3 is 14 residues. V was clipped by 5 bases and J by 4 bases, with 11 bases between them. Germline-derived CDR1 and CDR2 are MNHEY and SMNVEV (reference sequence). The primer mix had 60 Vbeta and 13 Jbeta primers. The method was immunoSEQ multiplex PCR; TCRdb's version includes in-frame clones alone and lacks a portion of them. The repertoire has about 150,000 clones, 64% of them found once; the top ten carry about 3%. In regard to this clone: The antigen is undetermined.

The sample comprised PBMCs. The rearrangement uses TRBV27 and TRBJ1-4, with D perhaps matching TRBD1 (5 bases). The sequence was collected from a woman younger than 45 in good health and CMV-seropositive. CDR3 bases: TGTGCCAGCAGTCTTTGGGGGGGTAATGAAAAACTGTTTTTT. Protein: CASSLWGGNEKLFF.